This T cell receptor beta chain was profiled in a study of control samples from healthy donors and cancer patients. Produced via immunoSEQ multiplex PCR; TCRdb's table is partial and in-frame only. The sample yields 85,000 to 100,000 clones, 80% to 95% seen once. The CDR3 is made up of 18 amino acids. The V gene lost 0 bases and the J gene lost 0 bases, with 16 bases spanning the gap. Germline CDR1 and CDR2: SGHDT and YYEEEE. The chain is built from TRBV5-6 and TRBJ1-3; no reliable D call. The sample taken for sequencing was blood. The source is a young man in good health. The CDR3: CASSLGYGPPSSGNTIYF. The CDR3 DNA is TGTGCCAGCAGCTTGGGCTATGGGCCGCCGAGCTCTGGAAACACCATATATTTT.